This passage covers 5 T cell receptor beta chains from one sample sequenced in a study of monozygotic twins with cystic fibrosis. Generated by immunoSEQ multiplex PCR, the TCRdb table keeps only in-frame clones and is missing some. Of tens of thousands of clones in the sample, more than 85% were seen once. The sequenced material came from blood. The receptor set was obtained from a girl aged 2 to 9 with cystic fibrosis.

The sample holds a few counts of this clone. The CDR3 spells CASRSGGTEAFF. DNA of the CDR3: TGTGCCAGCAGGTCGGGGGGGACTGAAGCTTTCTTT. This chain uses TRBV27 with TRBJ1-1, with a possible D match to TRBD1 (5 bases). The CDR3 extends over 12 amino acids. Germline assignment: CDR1 MNHEY and CDR2 SMNVEV (reference sequence). V dropped 6 bases and J dropped 5 bases, with 10 bases sitting between them.

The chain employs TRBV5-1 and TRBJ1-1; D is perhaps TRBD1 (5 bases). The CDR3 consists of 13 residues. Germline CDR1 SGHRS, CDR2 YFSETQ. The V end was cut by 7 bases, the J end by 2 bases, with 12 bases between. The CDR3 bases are TGCGCCAGCGCCGCGCAGGGAAACACTGAAGCTTTCTTT. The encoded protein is CASAAQGNTEAFF.

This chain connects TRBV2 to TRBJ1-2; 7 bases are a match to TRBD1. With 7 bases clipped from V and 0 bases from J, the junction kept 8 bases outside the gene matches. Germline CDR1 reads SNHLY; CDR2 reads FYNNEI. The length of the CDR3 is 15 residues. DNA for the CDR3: TGTGCCAGCAAGGGTGGGACAGAGTCTAACTATGGCTACACCTTC. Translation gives CASKGGTESNYGYTF.

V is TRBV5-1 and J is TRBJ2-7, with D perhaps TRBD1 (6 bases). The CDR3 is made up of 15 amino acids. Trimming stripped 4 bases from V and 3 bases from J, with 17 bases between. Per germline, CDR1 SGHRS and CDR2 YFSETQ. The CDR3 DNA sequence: TGCGCCAGCAGCCCGGGGTCTGGGACAAACTACGAGCAGTACTTC. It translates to CASSPGSGTNYEQYF.

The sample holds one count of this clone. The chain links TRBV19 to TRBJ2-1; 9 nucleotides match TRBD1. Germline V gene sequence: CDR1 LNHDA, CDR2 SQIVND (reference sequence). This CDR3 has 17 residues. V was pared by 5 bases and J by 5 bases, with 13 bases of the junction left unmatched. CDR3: CASSRRDRVREDNEQFF. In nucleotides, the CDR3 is TGTGCCAGTAGTCGACGGGACAGGGTAAGGGAGGACAATGAGCAGTTCTTC.